Included here is one T cell receptor (beta chain) sequence, with context. Its cognate antigen has yet to be identified. No much larger clone exists at a distance of one base, and base qualities are not known. This sample was taken from a study of cytomegalovirus exposure and HLA in healthy donors (dated by TCRdb to the late 2010s). Notes on the research overall: In an earlier analysis of about 560 of the donors, 276 Gb of sequence data and 120 million or so unique TCR beta sequences from 180 million or so T cells were reported. Roughly 310 gigabases of sequencing data and 70 million to 85 million unique TCR sequences were included in an early release covering 550 to 800 HLA-typed donors. Of the roughly 410 genotyped donors, over 80% were placed in the genetic ancestry cluster associated with self-reported Caucasian donors. The study aimed to test whether cataloging public T cell receptors could reveal signatures of past pathogen exposure. The study profiled the T cell repertoires of 500 to 800 subjects by immunosequencing and related them to cytomegalovirus serostatus. In addition to the first cohort of approximately 670 subjects, a separate validation cohort of 120 different subjects was used. The study combined high-throughput TCR immunosequencing, statistical association of individual TCRs with disease status, and machine learning to predict cytomegalovirus infection status. In a later analysis, previously published TCR beta repertoires from 500 to 750 donors were re-analyzed and high-resolution HLA genotyping was added so that TCR occurrence patterns could be studied. Rather than using new phenotypic data, the later analysis identified candidate immune exposures from TCR beta sequences and from how often those sequences occurred across donors. In an earlier analysis of a few hundred of the donors, high-throughput TCR beta sequencing was used to judge whether each TCR beta V gene segment behaved as functional or pseudogenic. Donor age, sex, ethnicity and CMV serostatus were compiled alongside the repertoire data. Genome-wide SNP genotypes for about 65% of the 666 donors were used in a later genetic analysis, which treated that subset as a discovery cohort. Every repertoire in the discovery cohort had been generated on one and the same sequencing platform. HLA typing included class I and class II loci at four-digit resolution. The number of typed donors differed by locus: about 629-630 for A, B, C, DRB1 and DQB1; 522 for DQA1; 606 for DPA1; and around 450 for DPB1. Several DR-DQ haplotypes were handled as single units for association and clustering because linkage in the cohort was strong. Among around 400 genotyped donors of the cohort, an average of around 250,000 unique TCR beta nucleotide sequences was sequenced per donor, of which roughly 17% were non-productive.

The protocol used for the library was the immunoSEQ multiplex PCR assay. A mixture of 60 forward primers for TCR Vbeta segments and 13 reverse primers for TCR Jbeta segments was used in the multiplex PCR. Amplification of the CDR3 region of rearranged TCR beta genes was performed with a multiplex PCR assay on genomic DNA. The Illumina HiSeq System was used to sequence the amplified TCR beta libraries as 87-base-pair reads. For the original study's pipeline: A later analysis counted about 80 million unique TCR beta chains across the 670 or so repertoires, and roughly 11 million of these chains were shared by at least two donors. A nearest-neighbor algorithm error-corrected the raw reads and collapsed the reads into unique sequences, merging closely related sequences to remove PCR and sequencing errors. CDR3 sequences were aligned to IMGT reference sequences to assign V, D and J gene segments. For a sequence to be retained, a match of at least six nucleotides to both a V gene segment and a J gene segment was required. Rearrangements were called productive when the CDR3 lacked stop codons and stayed in frame with V and J; all others were non-productive. Following IMGT convention, CDR3 was defined as the stretch from the second conserved V-encoded cysteine to the conserved J-encoded phenylalanine. The earlier analysis of 587 of the donors excluded any sequence lacking an unambiguous match to a single V gene segment. An earlier analysis of about 600 of the donors called V segments functional above 56.7% productive rearrangements and segregating when the between-donor standard deviation exceeded 5%. A statistical classification framework was built for diagnosing cytomegalovirus status from the catalog of TCR beta chain sequences. In a later analysis, V and J genes were assigned by comparing TCR nucleotide sequences against IMGT/GENE-DB human TR gene sequences. The TCRdist pipeline was used in a later analysis to assign CDR3 sequences and most-parsimonious VDJ recombination scenarios. A later analysis defined each TCR beta chain by its CDR3 amino acid sequence plus V-gene family, and excluded reads lacking a unique V-gene family. A later analysis removed 500 to 650 highly shared, low-generation-probability nucleotide sequences to deal with suspected cross-contamination and a sequencing artifact. For each public chain, a later analysis derived a clonal expansion index from normalized ranks of inferred template counts within each repertoire. Generation probabilities in a later analysis came from a VDJ recombination model fitted to out-of-frame rearrangements, and those results were checked against IGoR. A later analysis scored TCR-TCR, TCR-HLA and TCR-CMV co-occurrence with hypergeometric tests, applying a repertoire-size bias correction to TCR pairs. To estimate false discovery rates, a later analysis permuted the HLA or CMV assignments 20 times. A later analysis grouped co-occurring TCRs with DBSCAN, adding TCRdist sequence similarity when clustering within HLA-allele-positive subsets. Repertoires with fewer than 30,000 or more than 120,000 public chains were left out of co-occurrence clustering, as were a handful of repertoires with anomalous nucleotide sharing. TCRdb re-hosts the immuneACCESS table, in-frame sequences only. Its copies lack some clones; in the studies checked, an unresolved V gene accounts for under half of them, and the cause for the rest is not known. V and J calls and clone size are copied from that table; D and trimming were computed from the DNA. Present in this sample are fewer than 200,000 clones, approximately 82% of which were seen just once. About 4.9% of the sample rests with the top ten.

The cohort was made up of 650 to 700 healthy bone marrow donors. At the time of sampling, all cohort members were nominally healthy, though unrecorded immune exposures were likely present. The donor tested CMV seronegative, placing the donor among the 350 or so seronegative members of the cohort. A peripheral blood sample was collected from each donor, and TCR beta sequencing was performed on peripheral blood mononuclear cells. The Qiagen DNeasy Blood Extraction Kit was used to extract genomic DNA from the blood cell samples. Results and caveats for the whole study, not just this receptor: A later genetic analysis reported fewer N-insertions in productive TCRs among donors in an Asian-associated ancestry cluster than the roughly 620-donor mean. According to a later analysis, parvovirus B19, influenza, CMV and Epstein-Barr virus appeared linked to several top co-occurrence clusters. The sequencing pipeline was judged likely to have produced a cluster of highly shared sequence variants as a technical artifact. A further reported finding was that TCR beta sequences accurately predicted the HLA-A and HLA-B alleles for most subjects in the first cohort. Broadly in line with IMGT annotations, most TCR beta V segments showed up in productive rearrangements about 87% or about 30% of the time in an earlier analysis of some 590 of the donors. For the cohort, immune exposure information was limited to CMV serostatus. Only TCR beta chains were sequenced in this cohort, and the absence of alpha or paired-chain data limited detectable features. Specific HLA alleles were associated with about 17,000 TCR beta sequences at a false discovery rate of 0.05 in a later analysis. Because the 87-base-pair reads could not distinguish some IMGT-functional V segments, including TRBV6-2 and TRBV6-3, those segments were excluded. According to a later analysis, TCR association rates differed among HLA loci, with DRB1 alleles showing the most associated TCRs and HLA-C alleles showing the fewest. Linkage disequilibrium might explain the correlated functional status among segregating V segments, but an unknown experimental factor could not be excluded. Because HLA typing was unavailable for some donors at each locus, only the typed subset was used in association tests. In vitro tests confirmed that a few of the cytomegalovirus-associated TCR beta chains recognize cytomegalovirus antigens. Cytomegalovirus status was reported to be diagnosed by the classifier with high specificity and sensitivity in both the original and validation cohorts. The presence/absence analyses assumed that sequencing depth was roughly uniform across donors, and that assumption may not be true. In a later genetic analysis, a missense DCLRE1C variant was associated with V-gene and J-gene trimming of TCR beta chains, and the association was replicated in an independent cohort. Assigning TCR associations to individual alleles was difficult when HLA alleles, especially DR and DQ, strongly co-occurred. The study gave a list of 150 to 200 TCR beta chains associated with cytomegalovirus. The authors suggested that the approach could potentially be extended to other disease states and immunological phenotypes. Compared with equally common non-associated chains, HLA-associated TCR beta chains in a later analysis were more clonally expanded and had lower generation probabilities. A later analysis found that most CMV-associated TCR beta chains appeared HLA-restricted, with HLA associations seemingly driven largely by CMV exposure. About 17 rarely observed V segments, including chromosome 9 orphons, were excluded from the earlier analysis of some 590 of the donors because counts were too low. While some public TCRs were present in many individuals, most TCR sequences turned up only very rarely across donors.

CDR1 and CDR2 are drawn from the germline V gene: SGHTA, FQGNSA. The CDR3 holds 15 amino acids from the cysteine to the phenylalanine. The CDR3 DNA has 45 bases and is translated from base 1. The sequence links TRBV7-2 to TRBJ2-5; 5 matching bases give a weak D call of TRBD2. The J call may not be correct, given that the DNA end is closer to TRBJ2-7. Sequencing was performed on PBMCs. The receptor was isolated from a male donor in good health and CMV-seronegative. The bases are TGTGCCAGCAGTTGGGGAGCGGCTAGCTCCTACGAGCAGTACTTC. This sequence encodes CASSWGAASSYEQYF.